This T cell receptor beta chain was observed in a study of Graves' ophthalmopathy and Graves' hyperthyroidism. Germline values: CDR1 ENHRY, CDR2 SYGVKD. The CDR3 loop spans 13 amino acids. Scientists amplified the TCR beta CDR3 regions from RNA transcripts. HTBI primers served in a first-round RT-PCR, which a second-round multiplex PCR followed. TCRdb reprocessed the multiplex PCR reads with MiXCR, giving one entry per CDR3 protein. This sample yields about 740,000 distinct CDR3 sequences, of which 35% to 50% are seen a single time; roughly 45% belongs to the top ten. On this clonotype: Its target is not known. At one end, the junction sequence differs from germline, possibly due to a read error.

Orbital computed tomography, together with clinical symptoms, serum thyroxine, TRAb and thyroid ultrasound, was used for diagnosis. A roughly 10 ml volume of fresh peripheral blood provided the PBMCs. The study's findings and limits: The model flagged ophthalmopathy progression at roughly 70% sensitivity and 72% to 75% specificity. Detection in blood was also observed for most expanded thyroid clonotypes above 0.001 frequency.

V usage is TRBV10-3 and J usage is TRBJ1-1; unclear D gene. The sample taken for sequencing was peripheral blood. The receptor was derived from an adult man with Graves' ophthalmopathy. The CDR3 DNA sequence: TGTGCCAGCAGTTATCTACCGAACACTGAAGCTTTCTTT. Protein product: CASSYLPNTEAFF.